This TCR beta chain came from a study of CD8+CD57+ T cells in acquired aplastic anemia. Study-wide background: An average of 3.2 ug of DNA was obtained from sorted CD4+ and CD8+ cells. On average, healthy donors gave around 9.9 million reads for CD4+ cells. Study conclusions and caveats: Between the patient and control groups, CD8+ Simpson's diversity did not differ significantly. Patients and controls were found to share some 30 CD8+ CDR3 sequences.

In this sample, this clonotype turned up many times. Its specificity is not known. Profiling that covered TCR beta VDJ and CDR3 relied on genomic DNA as its template. One entry per CDR3 protein results from TCRdb running MiXCR on the reads. This table has 150,000 to 200,000 distinct CDR3 sequences, 35% to 55% appearing once. The CDR3 runs to 13 residues. V gave up 3 bases and J gave up 6 bases, with 13 bases separating them. Germline V CDR1 and CDR2: SGHTS, YDEGEE. This sequence originates from a human donor in good health. The V and J genes are TRBV5-8 and TRBJ2-7; D is possibly TRBD2 (5 bases). Sequenced sample: sorted CD4+, CD8+, or CD8+CD57+ T cells (not recorded which) from PBMCs. The CDR3: CASSSRIGSEQYF. The CDR3 DNA follows: TGTGCCAGCAGCTCGCGAATAGGGAGCGAGCAGTACTTC. Supplemented by reference TRBV5-8 and TRBJ2-7, the full variable domain reads EAGVTQSPTHLIKTRGQQATLRCSPISGHTSVYWYQQALGLGLQFLLWYDEGEERNRGNFPPRFSGRQFPNYSSELNVNALELEDSALYLCASSSRIGSEQYFGPGTRLTVT.